This is a list of T cell receptor beta chains from one sample in a study of long-term antiretroviral therapy in people with HIV. Using immunoSEQ multiplex PCR, the repertoire was profiled, and TCRdb retains in-frame clones only, with some absent. The table shows roughly 3,200 clones, with roughly 84% occurring only once. The sample here was unsorted PBMCs, taken 0.3 years after starting antiretroviral therapy. The source of these receptors is a woman aged 45-65 years with HIV. Each CDR3 is given with its conserved first and last residue. D genes are given only for firm matches. Some rows have no size entry. The others give once, few or many, or a class for an expanded clone.

d_call	clone_size	j_call	v_call	cdr3_aa	cdr3_nt
.	.	TRBJ2-3	TRBV2	CASRNSGGYTDTQYF	TGTGCCAGCAGAAATAGCGGAGGATACACAGATACGCAGTATTTT
.	.	TRBJ2-1	TRBV7-6	CASSPGENEQFF	TGTGCCAGCAGCCCCGGTGAAAATGAGCAGTTCTTC
.	.	TRBJ2-7	TRBV10-3	CAIRFRNATNEQYF	TGTGCCATCCGCTTTCGCAACGCGACCAACGAGCAGTACTTC
.	.	TRBJ2-2	TRBV5-1	CASSRQGNTGELFF	TGCGCCAGCAGCCGGCAGGGTAACACCGGGGAGCTGTTTTTT
.	once	TRBJ2-7	TRBV7-2	CASSLKGNKLGSEQYF	TGTGCCAGCAGCTTAAAGGGCAACAAATTGGGCTCCGAGCAGTACTTC
.	.	TRBJ1-2	TRBV19	CASSPRTANYGYTF	TGTGCCAGTAGCCCCAGGACGGCTAACTATGGCTACACCTTC
.	.	TRBJ2-7	TRBV6-5	CASKGGTAYEQYF	TGTGCCAGCAAAGGGGGGACCGCCTACGAGCAGTACTTC
.	.	TRBJ2-2	TRBV19	CASSVKEFGELFF	TGTGCCAGTAGTGTAAAGGAGTTCGGGGAGCTGTTTTTT
.	.	TRBJ2-3	TRBV12-5	CASGLFTMALAPDTQYF	TGTGCTAGTGGTTTGTTCACAATGGCACTCGCCCCAGATACGCAGTATTTT
TRBD2	.	TRBJ2-7	TRBV5-6	CASSLTTSGGTHEQYF	TGTGCCAGCAGCTTGACTACTAGCGGGGGGACCCACGAGCAGTACTTC
TRBD2	.	TRBJ2-7	TRBV9	CASSLGLGYYEQYF	TGTGCCAGCAGCCTCGGACTAGGCTACTACGAGCAGTACTTC
.	.	TRBJ2-7	TRBV6-1	CASSQGRYEQYF	TGTGCCAGCAGCCAGGGGAGGTACGAGCAGTACTTC
TRBD1	.	TRBJ2-7	TRBV9	CASSPSGTGAYEQYF	TGTGCCAGCAGCCCCTCAGGGACAGGGGCCTACGAGCAGTACTTC
TRBD1	.	TRBJ2-7	TRBV10-3	CAISESQGAGEQYF	TGTGCCATCAGTGAGTCACAGGGGGCGGGCGAGCAGTACTTC
.	once	TRBJ1-6	TRBV7-3	CASSDQGFGNSPLHF	TGTGCCAGCAGCGATCAGGGGTTTGGTAATTCACCCCTCCACTTT
.	.	TRBJ2-7	TRBV6-1	CASSVRGAYEQYF	TGTGCCAGCAGTGTCCGGGGCGCCTACGAGCAGTACTTC
TRBD2	.	TRBJ2-7	TRBV2	CASGWGGAEQYF	TGTGCCAGCGGGTGGGGGGGAGCCGAGCAGTACTTC
.	.	TRBJ1-2	TRBV20-1	CSASLGGYTF	TGCAGTGCTAGTTTGGGCGGCTACACCTTC
TRBD1	.	TRBJ1-1	TRBV19	CASSIYRGGGANTEAFF	TGTGCCAGTAGTATCTACAGGGGCGGCGGGGCGAACACTGAAGCTTTCTTT
.	.	TRBJ2-5	TRBV27	CASSRWQGWQETQYF	TGTGCCAGCAGCCGATGGCAAGGATGGCAAGAGACCCAGTACTTC
.	few	TRBJ2-1	TRBV7-3	CASSLDPMGFNEQFF	TGTGCCAGCAGCCTGGACCCCATGGGGTTCAATGAGCAGTTCTTC
TRBD2	.	TRBJ2-5	TRBV30	CAWSTSGRNLYQETQYF	TGTGCCTGGAGTACTAGCGGGAGAAACCTGTACCAAGAGACCCAGTACTTC
TRBD2	.	TRBJ2-1	TRBV6-1	CASSEAPGLAGVNEQFF	TGTGCCAGCAGTGAAGCCCCGGGACTAGCGGGGGTAAATGAGCAGTTCTTC
TRBD2	.	TRBJ2-5	TRBV4-2	CASSQEGLAGGTWGETQYF	TGTGCCAGCAGCCAAGAGGGACTAGCGGGGGGGACATGGGGGGAGACCCAGTACTTC
.	.	TRBJ2-7	TRBV2	CASSDERIGFYEQYF	TGTGCCAGCAGTGACGAACGGATTGGGTTTTACGAGCAGTACTTC
TRBD1	.	TRBJ1-1	TRBV29-1	CSVGLSGTGGAEAFF	TGCAGCGTAGGACTTTCCGGGACAGGGGGCGCTGAAGCTTTCTTT
.	.	TRBJ1-3	TRBV9	CASSRVSGNTIYF	TGTGCCAGCAGCCGAGTTTCTGGAAACACCATATATTTT
.	.	TRBJ2-1	TRBV6-4	CASSDPGTQEQFF	TGTGCCAGCAGTGACCCAGGGACTCAAGAGCAGTTCTTC
.	.	TRBJ1-1	TRBV30	CALCYSGNTEAFF	TGTGCCCTATGCTACAGTGGGAACACTGAAGCTTTCTTT
.	.	TRBJ1-1	TRBV20-1	CSARMSTEAFF	TGCAGTGCTAGAATGAGCACTGAAGCTTTCTTT
TRBD1	.	TRBJ2-7	TRBV7-2	CASSPRQGSHRNEQYF	TGTGCCAGCAGCCCGCGACAGGGAAGCCACCGGAACGAGCAGTACTTC
.	.	TRBJ2-5	TRBV7-9	CASSLKPGVGETQYF	TGTGCCAGCAGCTTAAAACCGGGGGTCGGGGAGACCCAGTACTTC
.	.	TRBJ1-6	TRBV30	CAWRGRGLGNSPLHF	TGTGCCTGGAGGGGCAGGGGATTAGGTAATTCACCCCTCCACTTT
.	.	TRBJ1-1	TRBV10-3	CAISVGSRNTEAFF	TGTGCCATCAGTGTGGGCAGCAGGAACACTGAAGCTTTCTTT
.	.	TRBJ1-6	TRBV7-9	CASSLNRPKGNSPLHF	TGTGCCAGCAGCTTAAACAGACCAAAGGGTAATTCACCCCTCCACTTT
.	.	TRBJ1-2	TRBV6-1	CASVSSYGYTF	TGTGCCAGCGTGAGTTCGTATGGCTACACCTTC
TRBD1	.	TRBJ1-4	TRBV5-1	CASSLAGDSREKLFF	TGCGCCAGCAGCTTGGCCGGGGACAGTCGGGAAAAACTGTTTTTT
TRBD1	.	TRBJ1-2	TRBV9	CASSVGSGGGNYGYTF	TGTGCCAGCAGCGTAGGATCAGGGGGGGGCAACTATGGCTACACCTTC
.	.	TRBJ2-7	TRBV2	CASSVRPYEQYF	TGTGCCAGCAGTGTTAGGCCCTACGAGCAGTACTTC
.	.	TRBJ1-6	TRBV15	CATSRDGYNSPLHF	TGTGCCACCAGCAGAGATGGGTATAATTCACCCCTCCACTTT
.	.	TRBJ1-4	TRBV5-5	CASSLDLREKLFF	TGTGCCAGCAGCTTGGACCTGAGGGAAAAACTGTTTTTT
.	.	TRBJ1-6	TRBV15	CAIQGEGYNSPLHF	TGTGCCATTCAAGGGGAGGGGTATAATTCACCCCTCCACTTT
.	.	TRBJ2-7	TRBV6-6	CASSYSADTYEQYF	TGTGCCAGCAGTTACTCTGCGGACACCTACGAGCAGTACTTC